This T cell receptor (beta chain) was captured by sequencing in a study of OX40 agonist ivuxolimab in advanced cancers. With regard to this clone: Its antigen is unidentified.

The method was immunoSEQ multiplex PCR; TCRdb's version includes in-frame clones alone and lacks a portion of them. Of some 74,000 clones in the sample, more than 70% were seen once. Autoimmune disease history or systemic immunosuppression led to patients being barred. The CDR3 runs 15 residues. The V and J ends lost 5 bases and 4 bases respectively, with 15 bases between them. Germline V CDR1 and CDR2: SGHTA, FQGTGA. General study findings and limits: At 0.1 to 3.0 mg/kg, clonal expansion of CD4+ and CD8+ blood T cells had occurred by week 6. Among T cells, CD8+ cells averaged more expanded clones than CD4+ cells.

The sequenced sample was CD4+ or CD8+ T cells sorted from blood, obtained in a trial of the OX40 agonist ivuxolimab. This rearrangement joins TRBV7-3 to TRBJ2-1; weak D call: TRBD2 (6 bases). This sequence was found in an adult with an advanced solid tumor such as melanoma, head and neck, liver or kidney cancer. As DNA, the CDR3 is TGTGCCAGCAGCCCCTTGAGCGGGCTTTACAATGAGCAGTTCTTC. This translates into CASSPLSGLYNEQFF.